The sequence of this TCR beta chain was determined in a study of blood T cell repertoires in COVID-19. Study as a whole: Acute and convalescent COVID-19 specimens originated in the United States, Italy and Spain.

V shed 5 bases, J shed 0 bases, and the junction held 9 bases outside the gene matches. CDR1 is LNHDA, CDR2 SQIVND, per germline (reference sequence). The CDR3 runs 16 residues. Per the study methods: From reference gene primer amplification, estimates of nucleated cell counts were derived. Generated by immunoSEQ multiplex PCR, the TCRdb table keeps only in-frame clones and is missing some. That table furnishes V, J and clone size, whereas the DNA furnished D and trimming. The sample records roughly 55,000 clones, about 87% being singletons. This receptor was identified in a man between 60 and 75 years old with active or convalescent COVID-19. The sequencing input was peripheral blood. The rearrangement links TRBV19 to TRBJ1-1; 7 bases map to TRBD1. The DNA for the CDR3 is TGTGCCAGTAGTCCCCGGACAGGCCCCATGAACACTGAAGCTTTCTTT. Its protein product is CASSPRTGPMNTEAFF.